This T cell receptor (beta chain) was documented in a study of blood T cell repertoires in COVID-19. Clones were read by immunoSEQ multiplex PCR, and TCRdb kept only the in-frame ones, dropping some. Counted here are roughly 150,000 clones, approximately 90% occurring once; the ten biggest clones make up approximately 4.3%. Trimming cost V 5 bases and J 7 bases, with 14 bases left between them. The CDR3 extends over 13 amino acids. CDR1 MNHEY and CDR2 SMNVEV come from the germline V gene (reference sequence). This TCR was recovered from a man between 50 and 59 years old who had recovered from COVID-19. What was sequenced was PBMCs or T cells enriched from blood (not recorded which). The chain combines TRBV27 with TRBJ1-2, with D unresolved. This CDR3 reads CASSTLTNPGYTF. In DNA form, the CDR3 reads TGTGCCAGCAGTACACTGACTAATCCTGGCTACACCTTC.